The 28 T cell receptor beta chains presented below share a single source sample, sequenced in a study of shared clonotypes between healthy human individuals. Here immunoSEQ multiplex PCR was the method, and the copy in TCRdb shows in-frame clones only, minus some. The table includes roughly 400,000 clones, about 96% detected once. The source material was memory CD8+ T cells sorted from blood. Indicated subset: CD45RO+ cells pooled with CCR7-negative TemRA cells. The source of these receptors is a man aged 25-45 years in good health.

The chain joins TRBV5-1 to TRBJ2-7, with D uncertain. Germline lookup yields CDR1 SGHRS and CDR2 YFSETQ. The CDR3 contains 14 residues. The V gene lost 0 bases and the J gene lost 3 bases, with 10 bases spanning the gap. The CDR3 region is CASSLEAARYEQYF. The CDR3, as DNA: TGCGCCAGCAGCTTGGAGGCCGCTCGCTACGAGCAGTACTTC.

V and J are TRBV28 and TRBJ2-7, with D perhaps TRBD1 (5 bases). Germline V gene sequence: CDR1 MDHEN, CDR2 SYDVKM. This CDR3 is built from 15 residues. V was clipped by 3 bases and J by 2 bases, with 14 bases between them. CDR3 protein: CASSFPQGQAYEQYF. The CDR3, as DNA: TGTGCCAGCAGTTTTCCCCAAGGACAAGCCTACGAGCAGTACTTC.

The chain is built from TRBV4-1 and TRBJ1-4; 7 bases line up with TRBD1. The trim removed 0 bases at V and 7 bases at J, leaving 8 bases unmatched. The germline gives CDR1 MGHRA, CDR2 YSYEKL. This CDR3 comprises 16 residues. The CDR3 sequence is CASSQDKGRGGEKLFF. The CDR3 DNA follows: TGCGCCAGCAGCCAAGATAAGGGCAGGGGGGGTGAAAAACTGTTTTTT.

The rearrangement joins TRBV19 to TRBJ1-4; TRBD1 matches 8 bases. Trimming removed 2 bases from V and 7 bases from J; junction bases left unmatched: 3. This CDR3 has 14 amino acids. Germline-derived CDR1 and CDR2 are LNHDA and SQIVND (reference sequence). The chain's CDR3 is CASSIRQGIEKLFF. CDR3 bases: TGTGCCAGTAGTATAAGACAGGGGATTGAAAAACTGTTTTTT.

This chain connects TRBV2 to TRBJ2-5, with a possible D match to TRBD2 (6 bases). The V end was cut by 6 bases, the J end by 1 base, with 9 bases between. Germline values: CDR1 SNHLY, CDR2 FYNNEI. The CDR3 is 13 residues long. CDR3 sequence: CASRGDFQETQYF. The CDR3 bases are TGTGCCAGCAGGGGGGACTTCCAAGAGACCCAGTACTTC.

This clone came up once. This rearrangement joins TRBV30 to TRBJ1-4; D gene uncertain. Germline CDR1 and CDR2: GTSNPN and SVGIG (reference sequence). CDR3 length equals 17 residues. V lost 1 base to trimming and J lost 4 bases, with 19 bases between them. CDR3 coding DNA: TGTGCCTGGAGTGACCCGGGGTTTTGGAGTTTTAATGAAAAACTGTTTTTT. Residues: CAWSDPGFWSFNEKLFF.

This chain connects TRBV5-8 to TRBJ1-3; D not certain. The CDR3 consists of 18 residues. V was clipped by 0 bases and J by 2 bases, with 18 bases between them. Germline V gives CDR1 SGHTS, CDR2 YDEGEE. Here the CDR3 reads CASSLAGAGSYTGNTIYF. In DNA form, the CDR3 reads TGTGCCAGCAGCTTGGCCGGCGCGGGATCCTATACTGGAAACACCATATATTTT.

The chain couples TRBV10-1 to TRBJ2-1; the D is unclear. The CDR3 spans 13 residues. The V end was cut by 4 bases, the J end by 4 bases, with 8 bases between. The V gene's germline CDR1 is WNHNN and CDR2 SYGVQD (reference sequence). For the CDR3, the DNA is TGCGCCAGCAGTGGGAAAGGGTACAATGAGCAGTTCTTC. Its translation: CASSGKGYNEQFF.

The chain has TRBV5-4 and TRBJ2-5; D call uncertain. The CDR3 covers 12 residues. V lost 1 base, J lost 2 bases, and 3 bases lay in between. Per germline, CDR1 SGHNT and CDR2 YYREEE (reference sequence). The CDR3 here is CASSLQQETQYF. CDR3 in DNA: TGTGCCAGCAGCTTGCAGCAAGAGACCCAGTACTTC. Combining the CDR3 with reference TRBV5-4 and TRBJ2-5 gives the whole variable domain ETGVTQSPTHLIKTRGQQVTLRCSSQSGHNTVSWYQQALGQGPQFIFQYYREEENGRGNFPPRFSGLQFPNYSSELNVNALELDDSALYLCASSLQQETQYFGPGTRLLVL.

The V gene is TRBV2, the J gene TRBJ2-4; 9 bases map to TRBD1. The CDR3 covers 17 residues. Trimming took 4 bases from V and 2 from J; bases not matched to a gene: 9. Germline values: CDR1 SNHLY, CDR2 FYNNEI. CDR3 amino acids: CASSGLPGTGPKNIQYF. In DNA, the CDR3 is TGTGCCAGCAGTGGACTTCCCGGGACAGGGCCCAAAAACATTCAGTACTTC.

This sequence joins TRBV7-6 and TRBJ1-2; 8 bases line up with TRBD1. This CDR3 is built from 13 residues. V gave up 3 bases and J gave up 5 bases; unmatched junction bases: 2. Per germline, CDR1 SGHVS and CDR2 FNYEAQ. CDR3 in DNA: TGTGCCAGCAGCTTGACAGGGGCGTATGGCTACACCTTC. Protein product: CASSLTGAYGYTF.

This chain connects TRBV5-1 to TRBJ1-2, with D possibly being TRBD1 (6 bases). V was trimmed by 0 bases and J by 0 bases, leaving 9 bases between them. From germline, CDR1 is SGHRS and CDR2 YFSETQ. This CDR3 region has 15 residues. The CDR3 region has the DNA TGCGCCAGCAGCTTGGACGGACAGACTAACTATGGCTACACCTTC. As protein: CASSLDGQTNYGYTF.

The J gene is TRBJ1-4, the V gene TRBV28, with 9 bases aligning to TRBD1. CDR1 is MDHEN and CDR2 is SYDVKM in the germline V gene. The CDR3 is made up of 15 amino acids. V was clipped by 4 bases and J by 7 bases; unmatched bases: 7. The CDR3: CASSWIGTGREKLFF. In DNA, the CDR3 is TGTGCCAGCAGTTGGATTGGGACAGGGCGTGAAAAACTGTTTTTT.

The chain couples TRBV7-9 to TRBJ1-3, with D possibly TRBD1 on 5 matching bases. Germline CDR1 reads SEHNR; CDR2 reads FQNEAQ (reference sequence). V gave up 9 bases and J gave up 3 bases, with 15 bases separating them. The CDR3 sequence is 14 residues long. In DNA, the CDR3 is TGTGCCAGTTGGGCGGCAGGGAGTGGAAACACCATATATTTT. It yields the protein CASWAAGSGNTIYF.

The chain joins TRBV6-1 to TRBJ2-7; the match to TRBD1 covers 7 bases. The V gene end was trimmed by 2 bases and the J gene end by 4 bases; junction bases not matched to a gene: 8. Germline CDR1 MNHNS, CDR2 SASEGT. CDR3 size: 15 residues. This CDR3 reads CASSEPWYRGYEQYF. The DNA of the CDR3 is TGTGCCAGCAGTGAACCTTGGTACAGGGGTTACGAGCAGTACTTC.

The chain links TRBV28 to TRBJ1-1, with a tentative D call TRBD1 (5 bases). The V gene's germline CDR1 is MDHEN and CDR2 SYDVKM. The CDR3 runs 12 residues. V lost 2 bases to trimming and J lost 6 bases, with 7 bases between them. The DNA for the CDR3 is TGTGCCAGCAGTTTAAGGGGTTCTGAAGCTTTCTTT. It is translated as CASSLRGSEAFF.

The chain links TRBV28 to TRBJ1-1, with TRBD1 as a possible D gene (5 bases). Deletions cut 6 bases from V and 1 base from J, with 15 bases between. The CDR3 runs to 15 residues. Germline CDR1 reads MDHEN; CDR2 reads SYDVKM. CDR3 amino acids: CASRQRQITNTEAFF. Here the CDR3 DNA reads TGTGCCAGCAGGCAAAGACAGATTACGAACACTGAAGCTTTCTTT.

V is TRBV2 and J is TRBJ1-5; D call uncertain. Deletions cut 1 base from V and 3 bases from J, with 7 bases between. The V gene's germline CDR1 is SNHLY and CDR2 FYNNEI. This CDR3 is built from 14 residues. The CDR3 here is CASSEVQANQPQHF. CDR3 nucleotide sequence: TGTGCCAGCAGTGAAGTCCAGGCCAATCAGCCCCAGCATTTT.

The rearrangement links TRBV15 to TRBJ2-5, with 15 bases aligning to TRBD2. The ends lost 5 bases at V and 2 bases at J; junction bases unmatched: 18. The CDR3 spans 21 residues. Per the germline V gene, CDR1 is LNHNV and CDR2 is YYDKDF (reference sequence). In DNA form, the CDR3 reads TGTGCCACCAGCCTCCGGACTAGCGGGAGGGCGACGGTATTGAGACAAGAGACCCAGTACTTC. Translating gives CATSLRTSGRATVLRQETQYF.

The rearrangement uses TRBV11-2 and TRBJ2-3, with D unresolved. Per germline, CDR1 SGHAT and CDR2 FQNNGV. There are 13 residues in the CDR3. V gave up 2 bases and J gave up 2 bases, with 5 bases separating them. CDR3 bases: TGTGCCAGCAGCTTACGCCTCACAGATACGCAGTATTTT. Its protein product is CASSLRLTDTQYF.

The rearrangement joins TRBV6-4 to TRBJ1-2; 8 positions agree with TRBD1. Germline CDR1 reads MRHNA; CDR2 reads SNTAGT. The CDR3 covers 13 residues. Losses at the gene ends were 5 bases for V and 9 bases for J; bases not matched to a gene: 8. CDR3 sequence: CASSLLDRDRYTF. CDR3 in DNA: TGTGCCAGCAGTCTCCTGGACAGGGACCGCTACACCTTC.

The gene calls are TRBV6-4 and TRBJ2-3; no firm D call. Trimming removed 0 bases at V and 2 bases at J, with 9 bases between. This CDR3 region has 15 residues. CDR1 and CDR2 (germline): MRHNA, SNTAGT. The CDR3 DNA follows: TGTGCCAGCAGTGACTCGGGTGGATTCACAGATACGCAGTATTTT. Protein sequence: CASSDSGGFTDTQYF.

This clone is a singleton in its sample. The chain couples TRBV4-1 to TRBJ2-1; a weak D match, TRBD1 (6 bases). This CDR3 region has 15 residues. Germline CDR1 is MGHRA and CDR2 is YSYEKL. The V end lost 4 bases, the J end lost 0 bases, and 10 bases lay between the germline ends. CDR3 amino acids: CASSPGQSSYNEQFF. The CDR3, as DNA: TGCGCCAGCAGCCCCGGACAGAGCTCCTACAATGAGCAGTTCTTC.

The CDR3 protein is CASSKDPGLAYEQYF. The CDR3 DNA reads as TGTGCCAGCAGCAAAGACCCTGGACTAGCCTACGAGCAGTACTTC. The genes are TRBV21-1 and TRBJ2-7; the table's D gene call, TRBD2, was not cross checked with the DNA. TRBV21-1 is designated a pseudogene. The CDR3 is 15 residues long.

This chain links TRBV5-4 with TRBJ2-1; 10 bases fit TRBD2. The CDR3 is 16 residues long. Trimming at V came to 2 bases and at J to 6 bases, leaving 8 bases not matched to a gene. Germline V CDR1 and CDR2: SGHNT, YYREEE (reference sequence). The CDR3: CASSFLAGAPGNEQFF. DNA for the CDR3: TGTGCCAGCAGCTTCCTAGCGGGAGCCCCGGGCAATGAGCAGTTCTTC.

The chain recombines TRBV28 with TRBJ1-3; D remains unclear. The CDR3 contains 14 residues. The ends were cut back, 7 bases at V and 0 bases at J, with 10 bases in the middle. In germline, CDR1 is MDHEN, CDR2 SYDVKM. CDR3 DNA sequence: TGTGCCAGCATCAGCGCTTACTCTGGAAACACCATATATTTT. Protein product: CASISAYSGNTIYF.

DNA for the CDR3: TGTGCCAGCAGAAACAGGGGTGCCTCTAACACAGATACGCAGTATTTT. Translated, it gives CASRNRGASNTDTQYF. This chain connects TRBV27 to TRBJ2-3; 7 bases are shared with TRBD1. V lost 6 bases to trimming and J lost 2 bases; unmatched junction nucleotides: 11. The CDR3 loop spans 16 amino acids. Germline CDR1 and CDR2: MNHEY and SMNVEV (reference sequence).

This rearrangement joins TRBV5-1 to TRBJ2-5, with D perhaps TRBD1 (6 bases). The CDR3 is 12 amino acids. The germline gives CDR1 SGHRS, CDR2 YFSETQ. V was pared by 4 bases and J by 4 bases, with 8 bases between. The CDR3 region has the DNA TGCGCCAGCAGCGGGGGCCGAGAGACCCAGTACTTC. This encodes CASSGGRETQYF.